These T cell receptor beta chains were read from a single sample in a study of CD8 T cells in ankylosing spondylitis. MiXCR was run by TCRdb on the 5' RACE reads, yielding one entry per CDR3 protein. The repertoire includes under 250,000 distinct CDR3 sequences, roughly 32% of them detected once, and about 4% sits in the top ten. Material for sequencing was blood, either unsorted or a sorted T cell fraction (not recorded which). These receptors came from a male donor with ankylosing spondylitis or in good health (not recorded which). Each CDR3 is given with its conserved first and last residue. Fields, in order: CDR3 length, clone size, V gene, D gene, J gene, CDR3 protein, CDR3 DNA. D genes are given only for firm matches. Size is stated for part of the rows, as once, few or many counts, or as a class when the clone is expanded.

len: 14; abundance: few; v_gene: TRBV9; d_gene: .; j_gene: TRBJ2-5; CDR3aa: CASSVGSRQETQYF; CDR3nt: TGTGCCAGCAGCGTAGGTAGCCGCCAAGAGACCCAGTACTTC
len: 15; abundance: many; v_gene: TRBV20-1; d_gene: .; j_gene: TRBJ2-5; CDR3aa: CSARGTAGSQETQYF; CDR3nt: TGCAGTGCTAGAGGGACAGCGGGGAGCCAAGAGACCCAGTACTTC
len: 13; abundance: .; v_gene: TRBV6-5; d_gene: TRBD2; j_gene: TRBJ2-1; CDR3aa: CASSSGGPGEQFF; CDR3nt: TGTGCCAGCAGTTCGGGAGGGCCTGGGGAGCAGTTCTTC
len: 19; abundance: few; v_gene: TRBV12-3/TRBV12-4; d_gene: TRBD2; j_gene: TRBJ2-1; CDR3aa: CASSLVVRLAGGQHNEQFF; CDR3nt: TGTGCCAGCAGTTTAGTGGTTCGACTAGCGGGGGGGCAACACAATGAGCAGTTCTTC
len: 13; abundance: .; v_gene: TRBV20-1; d_gene: TRBD1; j_gene: TRBJ1-6; CDR3aa: CSAIRQGNSPLHF; CDR3nt: TGCAGTGCTATTAGACAGGGCAATTCACCCCTCCACTTT
len: 16; abundance: many; v_gene: TRBV20-1; d_gene: TRBD2; j_gene: TRBJ2-3; CDR3aa: CSARESSGGSTDTQYF; CDR3nt: TGCAGTGCTAGAGAGAGTAGCGGGGGCAGCACAGATACGCAGTATTTT
len: 11; abundance: few; v_gene: TRBV25-1; d_gene: .; j_gene: TRBJ1-3; CDR3aa: CAVNTGNTIYF; CDR3nt: TGTGCCGTTAATACAGGAAACACCATATATTTT
len: 13; abundance: .; v_gene: TRBV12-3/TRBV12-4; d_gene: .; j_gene: TRBJ1-2; CDR3aa: CASSLGTENGYTF; CDR3nt: TGTGCCAGCAGTTTAGGGACAGAAAACGGCTACACCTTC
len: 11; abundance: .; v_gene: TRBV29-1; d_gene: TRBD1; j_gene: TRBJ1-1; CDR3aa: CSGDRGIEAFF; CDR3nt: TGCAGCGGTGACAGGGGGATTGAAGCTTTCTTT
len: 15; abundance: .; v_gene: TRBV2; d_gene: TRBD2; j_gene: TRBJ2-5; CDR3aa: CASSALAGGPETQYF; CDR3nt: TGTGCCAGCAGCGCACTAGCGGGGGGGCCCGAGACCCAGTACTTC
len: 15; abundance: few; v_gene: TRBV15; d_gene: .; j_gene: TRBJ2-3; CDR3aa: CATSQDSHSTDTQYF; CDR3nt: TGTGCCACCAGCCAAGACAGCCACTCCACAGATACGCAGTATTTT
len: 13; abundance: .; v_gene: TRBV29-1; d_gene: TRBD1; j_gene: TRBJ2-1; CDR3aa: CSVAGQGYNEQFF; CDR3nt: TGCAGCGTTGCGGGACAGGGCTACAATGAGCAGTTCTTC
len: 13; abundance: few; v_gene: TRBV7-6; d_gene: .; j_gene: TRBJ1-5; CDR3aa: CASSQNGNQPQHF; CDR3nt: TGTGCCAGCAGCCAAAACGGCAATCAGCCCCAGCATTTT
len: 13; abundance: .; v_gene: TRBV21-1; d_gene: .; j_gene: TRBJ1-5; CDR3aa: CASPQGVNQPQHF; CDR3nt: TGTGCCAGCCCCCAGGGGGTCAATCAGCCCCAGCATTTT
len: 13; abundance: .; v_gene: TRBV6-1; d_gene: .; j_gene: TRBJ2-1; CDR3aa: CASSTVRGSEQFF; CDR3nt: TGTGCCAGCAGTACCGTCAGGGGCTCTGAGCAGTTCTTC
len: 16; abundance: .; v_gene: TRBV20-1; d_gene: .; j_gene: TRBJ1-4; CDR3aa: CSARGPQGITNEKLFF; CDR3nt: TGCAGTGCTAGAGGACCTCAGGGGATCACTAATGAAAAACTGTTTTTT
len: 14; abundance: many; v_gene: TRBV5-1; d_gene: .; j_gene: TRBJ2-5; CDR3aa: CASSLERGAETQYF; CDR3nt: TGCGCCAGCAGCTTGGAGAGGGGAGCAGAGACCCAGTACTTC
len: 14; abundance: .; v_gene: TRBV21-1; d_gene: .; j_gene: TRBJ1-1; CDR3aa: CASSKGGHNTEAFF; CDR3nt: TGTGCCAGCAGCAAAGGAGGACACAACACTGAAGCTTTCTTT
len: 16; abundance: few; v_gene: TRBV9; d_gene: TRBD1; j_gene: TRBJ2-1; CDR3aa: CASSATGTGVKREQFF; CDR3nt: TGTGCCAGCAGCGCAACCGGGACAGGGGTTAAACGTGAGCAGTTCTTC
len: 13; abundance: .; v_gene: TRBV20-1; d_gene: TRBD1; j_gene: TRBJ1-2; CDR3aa: CSAPDRGRNGYTF; CDR3nt: TGCAGTGCTCCCGACAGGGGAAGGAATGGCTACACCTTC
len: 16; abundance: few; v_gene: TRBV12-5; d_gene: .; j_gene: TRBJ1-2; CDR3aa: CASGSPRRGMGYGYTF; CDR3nt: TGTGCTAGTGGTTCCCCACGCAGGGGCATGGGCTATGGCTACACCTTC
len: 13; abundance: .; v_gene: TRBV5-1; d_gene: TRBD2; j_gene: TRBJ2-5; CDR3aa: CASAGVGQETQYF; CDR3nt: TGCGCCAGCGCGGGGGTCGGGCAAGAGACCCAGTACTTC
len: 12; abundance: .; v_gene: TRBV20-1; d_gene: .; j_gene: TRBJ2-5; CDR3aa: CSAGTGQETQYF; CDR3nt: TGCAGTGCCGGGACTGGGCAAGAGACCCAGTACTTC
len: 14; abundance: few; v_gene: TRBV6-1; d_gene: .; j_gene: TRBJ2-5; CDR3aa: CASKGGQFQETQYF; CDR3nt: TGTGCCAGCAAAGGAGGACAATTCCAAGAGACCCAGTACTTC
len: 19; abundance: .; v_gene: TRBV2; d_gene: TRBD2; j_gene: TRBJ2-3; CDR3aa: CASSDLAGALPSSTDTQYF; CDR3nt: TGTGCCAGCAGTGATCTAGCGGGGGCCCTCCCCTCGTCCACAGATACGCAGTATTTT
len: 13; abundance: .; v_gene: TRBV12-3/TRBV12-4; d_gene: .; j_gene: TRBJ2-1; CDR3aa: CASSFTAPNEQFF; CDR3nt: TGTGCCAGCAGTTTCACGGCGCCCAATGAGCAGTTCTTC
len: 16; abundance: few; v_gene: TRBV15; d_gene: TRBD1; j_gene: TRBJ2-3; CDR3aa: CATSRDPGQGADTQYF; CDR3nt: TGTGCCACCAGCAGAGATCCGGGACAGGGGGCAGATACGCAGTATTTT